The 17 T cell receptor beta chains in this list originate from one sample, sequenced in a study of T cells in narcolepsy. Libraries were prepared by immunoSEQ multiplex PCR; TCRdb keeps only in-frame clonotypes and omits some of them. The profile covers about 17,000 clones, with under 90% appearing a single time and roughly 0.7% taken by the ten largest. Material for sequencing was memory (CD45RA-) CD4+ T cells from blood. Source of these receptors: a human donor in good health.

The J gene is TRBJ1-4, the V gene TRBV7-2; D is perhaps TRBD1 (5 bases). Germline V gene data show CDR1 as SGHTA and CDR2 as FQGNSA. Between the trimmed V and J ends, which lost 4 bases and 4 bases, there was a span of 13 bases. The CDR3 extends over 15 amino acids. CDR3 amino acids: CASSSKGLYNEKLFF. CDR3 nucleotides: TGTGCCAGCAGCTCGAAGGGACTTTATAATGAAAAACTGTTTTTT. Full variable domain (rest looked up from reference TRBV7-2 and TRBJ1-4): GAGVSQSPSNKVTEKGKDVELRCDPISGHTALYWYRQSLGQGLEFLIYFQGNSAPDKSGLPSDRFSAERTGGSVSTLTIQRTQQEDSAVYLCASSSKGLYNEKLFFGSGTQLSVL.

This chain connects TRBV11-3 to TRBJ2-7; D is possibly TRBD1 (5 bases). This CDR3 spans 14 amino acids. Trimming left V 1 base short and J 5 bases short, with 12 bases between. Germline lookup yields CDR1 SGHNT and CDR2 YENEEA. CDR3 loop: CASSLGPGHNEQYF. CDR3 DNA: TGTGCCAGCAGCTTAGGCCCAGGGCACAACGAGCAGTACTTC.

The chain carries TRBV6-9 and TRBJ2-2, with 8 bases fitting TRBD1. The V and J ends lost 7 bases and 8 bases, in that order; junction bases with no gene match: 6. The germline CDR1 and CDR2 sequences are MNHGY and SVAAGI. The CDR3 is 13 amino acids. Here the CDR3 DNA reads TGTGCCAGCAACCAGGGGGCGACAGGGGAGCTGTTTTTT. It codes for CASNQGATGELFF.

The V gene is TRBV7-2, the J gene TRBJ2-1; D is unclear. This CDR3 has 12 amino acids. Germline V gene sequence: CDR1 SGHTA, CDR2 FQGNSA. Trimming removed 4 bases at V and 6 bases at J, with 7 bases between. The CDR3 spells CASSSLFNEQFF. Written as DNA, the CDR3 is TGTGCCAGCAGCTCACTTTTCAATGAGCAGTTCTTC. Full variable domain (outside the CDR3, taken from reference TRBV7-2 and TRBJ2-1): GAGVSQSPSNKVTEKGKDVELRCDPISGHTALYWYRQSLGQGLEFLIYFQGNSAPDKSGLPSDRFSAERTGGSVSTLTIQRTQQEDSAVYLCASSSLFNEQFFGPGTRLTVL.

The chain links TRBV30 to TRBJ2-5; TRBD2 matches 9 bases. Trimming at V came to 4 bases and at J to 4 bases, leaving 7 bases not matched to a gene. Germline V gene sequence: CDR1 GTSNPN, CDR2 SVGIG (reference sequence). This CDR3 comprises 14 residues. The CDR3 coding sequence is TGTGCCTGGACCCCGGGACTAGCTTCAGAGACCCAGTACTTC. Translated: CAWTPGLASETQYF.

The chain couples TRBV7-6 to TRBJ2-2, with D possibly being TRBD2 (6 bases). Trimming removed 7 bases from V and 0 bases from J, with 9 bases in between. Looked up from germline, CDR1 is SGHVS and CDR2 is FNYEAQ. CDR3 length: 14 residues. The CDR3 DNA sequence: TGTGCCAGCATGGACTATTCGAACACCGGGGAGCTGTTTTTT. Amino acid sequence: CASMDYSNTGELFF.

This clone was observed a single time. This chain connects TRBV2 to TRBJ2-1; 8 bases match TRBD2. The CDR3 has 15 residues. CDR1 is SNHLY and CDR2 is FYNNEI in the germline V gene. After removal of 5 bases from V and 2 bases from J, the junction contained 5 bases not matched to a gene. CDR3 sequence reads: CASSRLATPYNEQFF. Written as DNA, the CDR3 is TGTGCCAGCAGTCGACTAGCGACCCCCTACAATGAGCAGTTCTTC.

The chain has TRBV19 and TRBJ2-1; the D is unclear. V was cut by 5 bases and J by 0 bases, with 17 bases left in between. The length of the CDR3 is 17 residues. Germline assignment: CDR1 LNHDA and CDR2 SQIVND (reference sequence). This CDR3 is CASSVRVGQSSYNEQFF. The CDR3 coding sequence is TGTGCCAGTAGTGTCCGGGTGGGCCAGAGCTCCTACAATGAGCAGTTCTTC.

The chain is built from TRBV5-8 and TRBJ1-2; no clear D. The CDR3 consists of 11 residues. CDR1 is SGHTS, CDR2 YDEGEE, per germline. Trimming cost V 4 bases and J 10 bases, with 11 bases left between them. The CDR3 region has the DNA TGTGCCAGCAGCCTGGCTCTTTCCTACACCTTC. Its translation: CASSLALSYTF.

The V and J genes are TRBV5-1 and TRBJ2-3; 8 positions match TRBD2. The germline V gene has CDR1 SGHRS and CDR2 YFSETQ. The CDR3 is 15 amino acids. After removal of 6 bases from V and 1 base from J, the junction contained 7 bases not matched to a gene. The CDR3 coding sequence is TGCGCCAGCACGTTAGCGGGGACTGGCACAGATACGCAGTATTTT. It specifies CASTLAGTGTDTQYF.

This chain uses TRBV5-4 with TRBJ1-2, with D maybe TRBD1 (5 bases). The CDR3 consists of 16 residues. Germline CDR1 is SGHNT and CDR2 is YYREEE (reference sequence). V was cut by 0 bases and J by 2 bases, with 14 bases left in between. This CDR3 is CASSLGPGPDNYGYTF. CDR3 DNA: TGTGCCAGCAGCTTGGGTCCGGGACCGGACAACTATGGCTACACCTTC.

The V call is TRBV12-5, the J call TRBJ2-7; 15 bases line up with TRBD2. The V segment lost 6 bases and the J segment 5 bases; nucleotides outside the gene matches: 14. The V gene's germline CDR1 is LGHNT and CDR2 FRNRAP. This CDR3 contains 18 residues. The chain's CDR3 is CASGNGGLAGGPLHEQYF. The CDR3 DNA reads as TGTGCTAGTGGAAACGGTGGACTAGCGGGAGGGCCTCTCCACGAGCAGTACTTC.

This chain connects TRBV21-1 to TRBJ2-7; no DNA check was done on the table's D call, TRBD1. TRBV21-1 is described as a pseudogene. CDR3 length equals 11 residues. Here the CDR3 DNA reads TGTGCCAGCGGACAGGGCCACGAGCAGTACTTC. Amino acids: CASGQGHEQYF.

Here the CDR3 reads CASSYRPWGETQYF. The CDR3 bases are TGTGCCAGCAGTTATCGTCCCTGGGGAGAGACCCAGTACTTC. V and J are TRBV6-1 and TRBJ2-5; no reliable D call. The CDR3 is made up of 14 amino acids. Per germline, CDR1 MNHNS and CDR2 SASEGT. The germline V and J ends were trimmed by 5 bases and 4 bases, with 14 bases remaining between them.

The chain couples TRBV11-2 to TRBJ2-5; D is possibly TRBD2 (5 bases). Gene TRBJ2-7 matches the end of the DNA better, so the J call may be wrong. The CDR3 consists of 18 residues. CDR1 is SGHAT, CDR2 FQNNGV, per germline. In nucleotides, the CDR3 is TGTGCCAGCAGCTTGAGGGCCGTTAGGTCCCTAAGCTCCTACGAGCAGTACTTC. It encodes CASSLRAVRSLSSYEQYF.

This clone is a singleton in its sample. The gene calls are TRBV14 and TRBJ2-5, with D possibly being TRBD2 (6 bases). The V end was cut by 3 bases, the J end by 4 bases, with 18 bases between. This CDR3 has 16 amino acids. From germline, CDR1 is SGHDN and CDR2 FVKESK. The CDR3 coding sequence is TGTGCCAGCAGCCATGCAATGGGCGGAGCGGGAGAGACCCAGTACTTC. Translating gives CASSHAMGGAGETQYF.

The rearrangement joins TRBV29-1 to TRBJ1-3; unclear D gene. Between the trimmed V and J ends, which lost 0 bases and 0 bases, there was a span of 6 bases. CDR3 size: 14 residues. Germline CDR1 is SQVTM and CDR2 is ANQGSEA. CDR3 in amino acids: CSVEESLSGNTIYF. Here the CDR3 DNA reads TGCAGCGTTGAAGAGTCCCTCTCTGGAAACACCATATATTTT. Filled out from reference TRBV29-1 and TRBJ1-3, the complete variable domain reads SAVISQKPSRDICQRGTSLTIQCQVDSQVTMMFWYRQQPGQSLTLIATANQGSEATYESGFVIDKFPISRPNLTFSTLTVSNMSPEDSSIYLCSVEESLSGNTIYFGEGSWLTVV.